The T cell receptor (beta chain) described here comes from a study of cytomegalovirus exposure and HLA in healthy donors (dated by TCRdb to 2015 to 2018). General notes on the study: According to an earlier analysis of 587 of the donors, about 170 million T cells yielded approximately 120 million unique TCR beta sequences and around 280 Gb of sequence data. Rather than using new phenotypic data, the later analysis identified candidate immune exposures from TCR beta sequences and from how often those sequences occurred across donors. An early release covering just under 650 HLA-typed donors comprised 250 to 350 gigabases of sequencing data and roughly 86 million unique TCR sequences. Class I and class II HLA loci were covered by the typing at four-digit resolution. The study was designed to test whether signatures of past pathogen exposure could be identified by cataloging public T cell receptors. A later genetic analysis used genome-wide SNP genotypes for about 65% of the roughly 700 donors, treating that subset as a discovery cohort. A later analysis re-examined previously published TCR beta repertoires from roughly 720 donors and added high-resolution HLA genotyping to investigate patterns of TCR occurrence. The number of donors typed differed by locus, with 629-630 for A, B, C, DRB1 and DQB1, around 560 for DQA1, 606 for DPA1, and 472 for DPB1. About five DR-DQ haplotypes were handled as single units for association and clustering because linkage in the cohort was strong. All discovery cohort repertoires had been generated on a single sequencing platform. The T cell repertoires of some 670 subjects were profiled by immunosequencing and related to cytomegalovirus serostatus. An earlier analysis of fewer than 750 of the donors used high-throughput TCR beta sequencing to judge whether each TCR beta V gene segment behaved as functional or pseudogenic. High-throughput TCR immunosequencing, statistical association of individual TCRs with disease status, and machine learning were combined to predict cytomegalovirus infection status. A separate validation cohort of approximately 120 different subjects was used in addition to the roughly 720-subject first cohort. Of the roughly 400 genotyped donors, roughly 76% were placed in the genetic ancestry cluster associated with self-reported Caucasian donors. Donor age, sex, ethnicity and CMV serostatus were collected together with the repertoire data. On average, over 200,000 unique TCR beta nucleotide sequences were sequenced per donor among some 430 genotyped donors of the cohort, with about 17% of those sequences being non-productive. Summary of the overall study and its limitations: CMV serostatus was the only immune exposure information available for the cohort. In a later analysis, some 18,000 TCR beta sequences were associated with specific HLA alleles at a false discovery rate of 0.05. In vitro tests confirmed that a few of the cytomegalovirus-associated TCR beta chains recognize cytomegalovirus antigens. In a later analysis, several top co-occurrence clusters were reported to appear linked to parvovirus B19, influenza, CMV and Epstein-Barr virus. It was suggested by the authors that the approach could potentially be generalized to other disease states and immunological phenotypes. Because counts were too low, seventeen rarely observed V segments, including chromosome 9 orphons, were excluded from the earlier analysis of fewer than 650 of the donors. A total of 150 to 200 TCR beta chains were listed by the study as associated with cytomegalovirus. The 87-base-pair reads could not distinguish some IMGT-functional V segments, including TRBV6-2 and TRBV6-3, so those segments were excluded. A later genetic analysis associated a missense DCLRE1C variant with V-gene and J-gene trimming of TCR beta chains, and an independent cohort replicated the association. When HLA alleles, especially DR and DQ, strongly co-occurred, TCR associations were difficult to assign to individual alleles. A later analysis found that TCR association rates varied across HLA loci, with DRB1 alleles showing the most associated TCRs and HLA-C alleles the fewest. The sequencing pipeline was judged likely to have produced a cluster of highly shared sequence variants as a technical artifact. In an earlier analysis of 587 of the donors, most TCR beta V segments appeared in productive rearrangements about 87% or about 30% of the time, broadly matching IMGT annotations. Most CMV-associated TCR beta chains appeared to be HLA-restricted in a later analysis, and the HLA associations seemed to be driven largely by CMV exposure. The classifier was reported to diagnose cytomegalovirus status with high specificity and sensitivity in both the original cohort and the validation cohort. Correlated functional status among segregating V segments might be attributable to linkage disequilibrium, but an unknown experimental factor could not be ruled out. A further reported finding was that TCR beta sequences accurately predicted the HLA-A and HLA-B alleles for most subjects in the first cohort. HLA typing was unavailable for some donors at each locus, so association tests used only the typed subset. In a later genetic analysis, fewer N-insertions in productive TCRs were reported among donors in an Asian-associated ancestry cluster than the roughly 640-donor mean. Across donors, most TCR sequences were observed very rarely, whereas some public TCRs were present in many individuals. Roughly uniform sequencing depth across donors was assumed in presence/absence analyses, although this assumption may not hold. The cohort was sequenced for TCR beta chains only, and without alpha or paired-chain data the features that could be detected were limited. A later analysis found that HLA-associated TCR beta chains were more clonally expanded and had lower generation probabilities than equally common non-associated chains.

Libraries were made using the immunoSEQ multiplex PCR assay. A mixture of 60 forward primers for TCR Vbeta segments and 13 reverse primers for TCR Jbeta segments was used in the multiplex PCR. A multiplex PCR assay on genomic DNA amplified the CDR3 region of rearranged TCR beta genes. On the Illumina HiSeq System, the amplified TCR beta libraries were sequenced as 87-base-pair reads. Concerning the study's data processing: Across the roughly 640 repertoires, a later analysis counted roughly 77 million unique TCR beta chains, approximately 12 million of which were shared by at least two donors. Raw reads were error-corrected and collapsed into unique sequences with a nearest-neighbor algorithm that merged closely related sequences to remove PCR and sequencing errors. To assign V, D and J gene segments, CDR3 sequences were aligned to IMGT reference sequences. For a sequence to be retained, at least a six-nucleotide match to both a V gene segment and a J gene segment was required. Rearrangements were classified as productive when the CDR3 lacked stop codons and remained in frame with V and J, and all other rearrangements were classified as non-productive. Following IMGT convention, CDR3 was defined as the stretch from the second conserved V-encoded cysteine up to the conserved J-encoded phenylalanine. The earlier analysis of about 590 of the donors excluded sequences that lacked an unambiguous match to a single V gene segment. An earlier analysis of 587 of the donors classified V segments as functional when productive rearrangements were above 56.7% and as segregating when the standard deviation between donors was above 5%. A statistical classification framework was developed to diagnose cytomegalovirus status using the catalog of TCR beta chain sequences. V and J gene assignment, in a later analysis, came from comparing TCR nucleotide sequences with IMGT/GENE-DB human TR gene sequences. Using the TCRdist pipeline, a later analysis assigned CDR3 sequences along with most-parsimonious VDJ recombination scenarios. A later analysis defined each TCR beta chain by its CDR3 amino acid sequence plus V-gene family, and excluded reads lacking a unique V-gene family. As a way to deal with suspected cross-contamination and a sequencing artifact, a later analysis dropped 450 to 600 nucleotide sequences that were highly shared and had low generation probability. For each public chain, a later analysis derived a clonal expansion index from normalized ranks of inferred template counts within each repertoire. In a later analysis, generation probabilities were computed using a VDJ recombination model fitted to out-of-frame rearrangements, and the results were checked against IGoR. A later analysis scored TCR-TCR, TCR-HLA and TCR-CMV co-occurrence with hypergeometric tests, applying a repertoire-size bias correction to TCR pairs. To estimate false discovery rates, a later analysis permuted the HLA or CMV assignments 20 times. A later analysis grouped co-occurring TCRs with DBSCAN, adding TCRdist sequence similarity when clustering within HLA-allele-positive subsets. Repertoires with fewer than 30,000 or more than 120,000 public chains were left out of co-occurrence clustering, as were five repertoires with anomalous nucleotide sharing. Held by TCRdb, this immuneACCESS table contains in-frame sequences only and omits some clones. Under half of the omission traces to an unresolved V gene where checked; the cause of the rest is unknown. V, J and clone size reflect that table, while D and trimming were determined from the DNA. For this sample the table gives around 140,000 clones, of which around 80% were detected only once. Together, the top ten hold about 3.4% of the sample.

The cohort consisted of 666 healthy bone marrow donors. At the time of sampling, all cohort members were nominally healthy, though unrecorded immune exposures were likely present. The donor was CMV seropositive and belonged to the group of 270 or so seropositive cohort members. A peripheral blood sample was provided by each donor, and peripheral blood mononuclear cells were used for TCR beta sequencing. The Qiagen DNeasy Blood Extraction Kit was used to extract genomic DNA from the blood cell samples. CDR1 and CDR2 were assigned from the germline V gene as MDHEN and SYDVKM. Trimming costs V 7 bases and J 1 base, and their ends lie 17 bases apart. The CDR3 holds 16 amino acids from the cysteine to the phenylalanine. This entry keeps only the CDR3 DNA: 48 bases, framed from base 1. Concerning this clone itself: There is no known antigen for this receptor. Per-base qualities were not stored, and no clone one base away is much larger.

The V gene is TRBV28 and the J gene is TRBJ1-5, with TRBD1 as a weak D call on 5 bases. Source material: PBMCs. The receptor was isolated from a man aged 18 to 29 in good health and CMV-seropositive. The CDR3 here reads CASKEYGRESNQPQHF. The DNA reads TGTGCCAGCAAGGAATATGGCAGGGAAAGCAATCAGCCCCAGCATTTT.